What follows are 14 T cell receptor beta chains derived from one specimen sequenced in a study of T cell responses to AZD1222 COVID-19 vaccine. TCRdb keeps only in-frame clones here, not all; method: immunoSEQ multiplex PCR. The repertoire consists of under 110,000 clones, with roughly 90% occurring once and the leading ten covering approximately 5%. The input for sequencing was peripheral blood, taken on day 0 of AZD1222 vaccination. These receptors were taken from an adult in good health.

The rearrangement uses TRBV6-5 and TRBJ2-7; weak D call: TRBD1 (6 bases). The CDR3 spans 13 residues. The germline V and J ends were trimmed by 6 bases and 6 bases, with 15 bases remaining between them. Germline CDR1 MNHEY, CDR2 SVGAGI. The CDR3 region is CASSRRQVGEQYF. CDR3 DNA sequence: TGTGCCAGCAGCCGCCGACAGGTCGGCGAGCAGTACTTC.

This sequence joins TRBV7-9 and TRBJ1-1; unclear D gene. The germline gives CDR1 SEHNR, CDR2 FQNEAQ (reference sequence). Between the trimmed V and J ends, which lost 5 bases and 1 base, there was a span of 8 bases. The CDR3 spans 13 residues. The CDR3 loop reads CASSPIPNTEAFF. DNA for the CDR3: TGTGCCAGCAGCCCGATCCCGAACACTGAAGCTTTCTTT.

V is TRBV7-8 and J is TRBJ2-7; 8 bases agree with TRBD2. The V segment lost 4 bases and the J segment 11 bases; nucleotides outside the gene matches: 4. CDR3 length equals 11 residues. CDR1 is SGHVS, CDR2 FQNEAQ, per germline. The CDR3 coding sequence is TGTGCCAGCAGCTCAGAGACTAGCGAGTACTTC. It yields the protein CASSSETSEYF.

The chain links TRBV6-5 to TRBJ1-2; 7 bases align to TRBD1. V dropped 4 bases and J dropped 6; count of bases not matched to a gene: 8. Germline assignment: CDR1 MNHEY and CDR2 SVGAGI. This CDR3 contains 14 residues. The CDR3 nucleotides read TGTGCCAGCAGTTCCTCGGGACAGCGAAATGGCTACACCTTC. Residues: CASSSSGQRNGYTF.

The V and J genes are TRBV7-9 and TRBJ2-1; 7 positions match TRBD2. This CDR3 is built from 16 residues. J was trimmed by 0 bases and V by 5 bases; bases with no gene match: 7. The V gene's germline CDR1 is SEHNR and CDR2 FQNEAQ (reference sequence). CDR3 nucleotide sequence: TGTGCCAGCAGCCCTCCGGGACTAACCTCCTACAATGAGCAGTTCTTC. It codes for CASSPPGLTSYNEQFF.

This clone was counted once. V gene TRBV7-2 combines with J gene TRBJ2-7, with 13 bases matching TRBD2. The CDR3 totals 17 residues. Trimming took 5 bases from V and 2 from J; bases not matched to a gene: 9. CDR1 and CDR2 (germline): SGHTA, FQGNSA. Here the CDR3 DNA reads TGTGCCAGCAGCAGAGGACTAGCGGGAGTGCGGACCTACGAGCAGTACTTC. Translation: CASSRGLAGVRTYEQYF.

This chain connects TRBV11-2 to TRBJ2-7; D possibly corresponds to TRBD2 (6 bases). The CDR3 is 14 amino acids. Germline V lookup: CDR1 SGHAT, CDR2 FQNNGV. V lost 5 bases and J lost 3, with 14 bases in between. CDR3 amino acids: CASSPRRGVYEQYF. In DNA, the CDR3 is TGTGCCAGCAGCCCAAGGAGGGGAGTCTACGAGCAGTACTTC.

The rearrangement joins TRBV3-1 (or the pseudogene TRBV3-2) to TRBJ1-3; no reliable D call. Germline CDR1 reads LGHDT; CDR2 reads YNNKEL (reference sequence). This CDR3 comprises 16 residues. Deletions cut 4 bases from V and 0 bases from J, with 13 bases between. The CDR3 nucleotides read TGTGCCAGCAGCCCGGAGCAGCCCTTCTCTGGAAACACCATATATTTT. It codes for CASSPEQPFSGNTIYF.

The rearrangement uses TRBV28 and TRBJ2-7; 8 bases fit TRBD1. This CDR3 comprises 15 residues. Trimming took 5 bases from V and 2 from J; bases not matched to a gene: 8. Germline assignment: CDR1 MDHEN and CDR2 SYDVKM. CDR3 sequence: CASSLTGGEPYEQYF. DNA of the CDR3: TGTGCCAGCAGTCTAACAGGGGGAGAGCCCTACGAGCAGTACTTC.

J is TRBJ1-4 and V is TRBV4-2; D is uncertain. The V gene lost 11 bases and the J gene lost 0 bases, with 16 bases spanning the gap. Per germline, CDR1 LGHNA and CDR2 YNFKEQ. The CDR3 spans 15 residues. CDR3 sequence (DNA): TGTGCCTCCCGGAGCAGGCTAGCAACTAATGAAAAACTGTTTTTT. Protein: CASRSRLATNEKLFF.

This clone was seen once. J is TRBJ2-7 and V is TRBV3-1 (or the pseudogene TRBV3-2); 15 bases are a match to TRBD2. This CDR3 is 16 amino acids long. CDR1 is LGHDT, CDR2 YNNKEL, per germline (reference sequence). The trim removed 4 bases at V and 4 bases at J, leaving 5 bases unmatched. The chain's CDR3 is CASSPRTSGRGYEQYF. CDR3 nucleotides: TGTGCCAGCAGCCCAAGGACTAGCGGGAGGGGGTACGAGCAGTACTTC.

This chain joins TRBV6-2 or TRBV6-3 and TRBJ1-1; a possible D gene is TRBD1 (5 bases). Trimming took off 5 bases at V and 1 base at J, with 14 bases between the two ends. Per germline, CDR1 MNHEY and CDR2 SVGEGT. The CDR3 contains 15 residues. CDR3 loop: CASSILGGRNTEAFF. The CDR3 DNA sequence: TGTGCCAGCAGTATACTCGGGGGTAGGAACACTGAAGCTTTCTTT.

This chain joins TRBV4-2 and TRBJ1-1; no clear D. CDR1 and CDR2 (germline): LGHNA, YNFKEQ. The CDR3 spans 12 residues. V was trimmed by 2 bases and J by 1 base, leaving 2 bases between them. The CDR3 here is CASSQRNTEAFF. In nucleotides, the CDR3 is TGTGCCAGCAGCCAAAGGAACACTGAAGCTTTCTTT.

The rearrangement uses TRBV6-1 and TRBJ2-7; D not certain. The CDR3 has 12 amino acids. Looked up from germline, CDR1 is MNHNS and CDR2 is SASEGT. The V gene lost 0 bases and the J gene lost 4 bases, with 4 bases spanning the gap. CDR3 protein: CASSEARYEQYF. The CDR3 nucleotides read TGTGCCAGCAGTGAAGCAAGGTACGAGCAGTACTTC.